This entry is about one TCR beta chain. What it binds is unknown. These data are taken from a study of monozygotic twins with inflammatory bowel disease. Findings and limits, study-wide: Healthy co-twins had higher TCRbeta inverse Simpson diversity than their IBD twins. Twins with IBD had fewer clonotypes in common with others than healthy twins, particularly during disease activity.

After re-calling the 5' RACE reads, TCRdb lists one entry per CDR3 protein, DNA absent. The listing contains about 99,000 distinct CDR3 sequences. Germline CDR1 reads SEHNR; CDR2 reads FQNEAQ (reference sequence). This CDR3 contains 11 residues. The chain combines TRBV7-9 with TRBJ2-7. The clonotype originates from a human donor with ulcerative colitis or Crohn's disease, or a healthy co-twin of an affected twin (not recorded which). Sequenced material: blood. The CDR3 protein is CASSLVDEQYF.